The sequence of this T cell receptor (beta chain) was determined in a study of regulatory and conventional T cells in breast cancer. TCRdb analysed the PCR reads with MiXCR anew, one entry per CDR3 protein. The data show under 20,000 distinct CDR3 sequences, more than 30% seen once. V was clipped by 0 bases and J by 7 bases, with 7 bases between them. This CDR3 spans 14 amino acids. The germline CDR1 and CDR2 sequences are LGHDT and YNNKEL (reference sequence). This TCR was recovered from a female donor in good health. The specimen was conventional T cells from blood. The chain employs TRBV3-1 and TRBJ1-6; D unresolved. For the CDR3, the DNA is TGTGCCAGCAGCCAAGATTTAGGGAATTCACCCCTCCACTTT. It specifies CASSQDLGNSPLHF.